This T cell receptor (beta chain) was profiled in a study of blood T cell repertoires in COVID-19. About the study: Sources were T cells, B-cell-depleted T cells, or PBMCs; the material itself was cDNA or gDNA.

The CDR3 is 15 residues long. CDR1 and CDR2 (germline): MNHEY, SMNVEV (reference sequence). Deletions cut 2 bases from V and 5 bases from J, with 13 bases between. The authors' processing: Quantification of nucleated cells was approximated via reference gene primer amplification. Some clones are missing from TCRdb's copy, which holds only in-frame ones; the method was immunoSEQ multiplex PCR. Clonal size and the V and J genes are those of that table, whereas D and trimming came from the DNA. The sample records about 190,000 clones, roughly four fifths being singletons. The clonotype comes from a middle-aged man who had recovered from COVID-19. Sequencing was done on a sample of peripheral blood. The rearrangement links TRBV27 to TRBJ2-1, with TRBD1 as a possible D gene (6 bases). The CDR3 coding sequence is TGTGCCAGCAGTTTAAGGTCGACAGGCGACAATGAGCAGTTCTTC. Translation: CASSLRSTGDNEQFF.